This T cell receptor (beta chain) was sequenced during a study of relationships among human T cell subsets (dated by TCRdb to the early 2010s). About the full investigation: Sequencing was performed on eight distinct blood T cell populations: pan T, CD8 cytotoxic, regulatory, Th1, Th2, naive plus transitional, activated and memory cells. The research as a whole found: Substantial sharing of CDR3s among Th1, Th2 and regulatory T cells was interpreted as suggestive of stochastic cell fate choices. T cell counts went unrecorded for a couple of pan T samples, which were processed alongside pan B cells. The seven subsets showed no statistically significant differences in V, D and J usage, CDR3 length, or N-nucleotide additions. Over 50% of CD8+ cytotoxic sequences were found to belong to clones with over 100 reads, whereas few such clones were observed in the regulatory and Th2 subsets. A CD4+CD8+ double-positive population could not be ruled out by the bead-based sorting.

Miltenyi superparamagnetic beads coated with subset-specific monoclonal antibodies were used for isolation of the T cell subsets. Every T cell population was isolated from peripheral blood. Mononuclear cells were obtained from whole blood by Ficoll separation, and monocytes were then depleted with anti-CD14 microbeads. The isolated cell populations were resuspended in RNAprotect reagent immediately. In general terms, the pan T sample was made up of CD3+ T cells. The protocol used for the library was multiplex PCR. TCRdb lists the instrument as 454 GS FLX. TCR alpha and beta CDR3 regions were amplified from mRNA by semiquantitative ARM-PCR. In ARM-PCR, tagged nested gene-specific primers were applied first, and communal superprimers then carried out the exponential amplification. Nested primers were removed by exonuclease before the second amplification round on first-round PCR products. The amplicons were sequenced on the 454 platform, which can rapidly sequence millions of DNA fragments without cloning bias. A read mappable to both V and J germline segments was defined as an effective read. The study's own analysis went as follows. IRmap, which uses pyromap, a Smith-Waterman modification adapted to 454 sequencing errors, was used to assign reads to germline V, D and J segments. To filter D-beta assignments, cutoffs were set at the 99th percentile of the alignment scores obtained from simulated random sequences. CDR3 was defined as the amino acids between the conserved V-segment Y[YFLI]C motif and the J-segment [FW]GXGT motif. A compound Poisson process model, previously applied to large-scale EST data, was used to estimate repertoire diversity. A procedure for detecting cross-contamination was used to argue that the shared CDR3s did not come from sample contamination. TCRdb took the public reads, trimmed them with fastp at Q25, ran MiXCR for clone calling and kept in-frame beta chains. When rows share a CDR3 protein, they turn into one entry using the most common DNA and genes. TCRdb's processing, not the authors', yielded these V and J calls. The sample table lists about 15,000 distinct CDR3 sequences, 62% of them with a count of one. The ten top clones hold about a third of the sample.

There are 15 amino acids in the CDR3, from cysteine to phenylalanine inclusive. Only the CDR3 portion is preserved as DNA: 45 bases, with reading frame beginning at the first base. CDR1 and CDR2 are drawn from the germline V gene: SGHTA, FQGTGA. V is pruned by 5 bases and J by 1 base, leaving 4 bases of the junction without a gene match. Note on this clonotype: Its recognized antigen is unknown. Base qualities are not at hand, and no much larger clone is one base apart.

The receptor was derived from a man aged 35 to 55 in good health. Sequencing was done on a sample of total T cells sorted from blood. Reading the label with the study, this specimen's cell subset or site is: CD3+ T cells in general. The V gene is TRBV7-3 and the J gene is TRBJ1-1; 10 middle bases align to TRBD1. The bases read TGTGCCAGCAGCCCCGGGACAGGGGCGAACACTGAAGCTTTCTTT. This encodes CASSPGTGANTEAFF.